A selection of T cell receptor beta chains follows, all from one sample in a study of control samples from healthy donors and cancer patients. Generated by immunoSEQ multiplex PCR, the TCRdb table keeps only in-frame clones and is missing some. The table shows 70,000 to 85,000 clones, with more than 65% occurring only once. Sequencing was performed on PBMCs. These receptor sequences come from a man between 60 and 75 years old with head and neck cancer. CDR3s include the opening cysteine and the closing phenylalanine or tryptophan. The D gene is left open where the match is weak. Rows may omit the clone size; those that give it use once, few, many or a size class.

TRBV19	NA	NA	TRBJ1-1	CASSSLGAGIEAFF	TGTGCCAGTAGTTCCCTCGGGGCAGGCATTGAAGCTTTCTTT
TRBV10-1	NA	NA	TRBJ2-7	CARPITMTDEQYF	TGCGCCAGACCCATCACCATGACTGACGAGCAGTACTTC
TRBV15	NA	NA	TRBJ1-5	CATSRDRTRGVLRRQPQHF	TGTGCCACCAGCAGAGATAGGACCCGGGGCGTCCTCCGACGACAGCCCCAGCATTTT
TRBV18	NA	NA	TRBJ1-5	CASSPTSGSNQPQHF	TGTGCCAGCTCACCGACCTCAGGTAGCAATCAGCCCCAGCATTTT
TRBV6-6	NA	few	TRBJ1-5	CASTSSGNQPQHF	TGTGCCAGCACCTCCAGTGGAAATCAGCCCCAGCATTTT
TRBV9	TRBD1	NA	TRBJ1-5	CASSGQGGEPQHF	TGTGCCAGCAGCGGACAGGGGGGGGAGCCCCAGCATTTT
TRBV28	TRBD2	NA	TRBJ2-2	CASSQDLAGRHGELFF	TGTGCCAGCAGCCAAGACCTAGCGGGCCGGCACGGGGAGCTGTTTTTT
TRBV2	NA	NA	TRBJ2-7	CASSEGLSSVGYEQYF	TGTGCCAGCAGTGAAGGGTTGTCTAGCGTGGGCTACGAGCAGTACTTC
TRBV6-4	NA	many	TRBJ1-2	CASSDSEVGSPYGYTF	TGTGCCAGCAGTGACTCCGAGGTCGGTTCTCCATATGGCTACACCTTC
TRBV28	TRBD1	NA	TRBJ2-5	CASSLPLRDSKETQYF	TGTGCCAGCAGTTTACCCCTCCGGGACAGCAAAGAGACCCAGTACTTC
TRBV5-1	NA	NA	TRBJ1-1	CASSLGQPNTEAFF	TGCGCCAGCAGCTTGGGGCAGCCGAACACTGAAGCTTTCTTT
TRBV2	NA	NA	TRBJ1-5	CASNWYGLGNQPQHF	TGTGCCAGCAATTGGTATGGACTGGGCAATCAGCCCCAGCATTTT
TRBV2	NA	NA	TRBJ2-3	CASTLGRTNTDTQYF	TGTGCCAGCACACTAGGGCGGACTAACACAGATACGCAGTATTTT
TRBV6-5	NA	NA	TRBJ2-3	CASSYWSGSTDTQYF	TGTGCCAGCAGTTACTGGTCGGGAAGCACAGATACGCAGTATTTT
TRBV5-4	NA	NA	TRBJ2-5	CASSSTGKTQYF	TGTGCCAGCAGCTCCACCGGGAAGACCCAGTACTTC
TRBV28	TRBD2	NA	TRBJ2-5	CASSLAGRVETQYF	TGTGCCAGCAGTTTGGCCGGGAGGGTGGAGACCCAGTACTTC
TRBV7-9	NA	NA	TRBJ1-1	CASSRDFRGTEAFF	NA
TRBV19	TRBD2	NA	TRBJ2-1	CASSLERLAGFGNEQFF	TGTGCCAGTAGCCTCGAGAGACTAGCGGGATTTGGGAATGAGCAGTTCTTC
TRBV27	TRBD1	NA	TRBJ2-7	CASSWGPGQSYEQYF	TGTGCCAGCAGTTGGGGACCGGGACAGTCGTACGAGCAGTACTTC
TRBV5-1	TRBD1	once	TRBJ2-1	CASSHKKGQGSNEQFF	TGCGCCAGCAGCCACAAAAAGGGACAGGGATCTAATGAGCAGTTCTTC
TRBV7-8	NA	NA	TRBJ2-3	CASSLAGWADTQYF	TGTGCCAGCAGCTTAGCGGGATGGGCAGATACGCAGTATTTT
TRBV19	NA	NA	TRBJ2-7	CASSPGEGARYEQYF	TGTGCCAGTAGCCCCGGGGAGGGGGCGCGATACGAGCAGTACTTC
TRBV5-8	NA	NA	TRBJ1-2	CASSPPTRQVSSPRGYTF	TGTGCCAGCAGTCCACCCACGAGACAGGTAAGTTCGCCTCGGGGCTACACCTTC
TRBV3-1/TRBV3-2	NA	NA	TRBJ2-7	CASSPRGVGSYEQYF	TGTGCCAGCAGCCCGAGGGGGGTAGGCTCCTACGAGCAGTACTTC
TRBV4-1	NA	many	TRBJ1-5	CASSHWGQPQHF	TGCGCCAGCAGCCACTGGGGTCAGCCCCAGCATTTT
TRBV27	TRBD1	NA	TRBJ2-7	CASSLSGTGAYEQYF	TGTGCCAGCAGTTTATCGGGGACAGGGGCCTACGAGCAGTACTTC
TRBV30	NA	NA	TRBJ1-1	CAWSGGDRHQF	TGTGCCTGGAGCGGGGGCGACCGTCACCAATTT
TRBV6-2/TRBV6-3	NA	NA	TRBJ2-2	CASSYRVGGTGELFF	TGTGCCAGCAGTTACCGAGTGGGGGGCACCGGGGAGCTGTTTTTT
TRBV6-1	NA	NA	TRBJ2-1	CASSEAQGGAYNEQFF	TGTGCCAGCAGTGAAGCGCAGGGGGGCGCCTACAATGAGCAGTTCTTC
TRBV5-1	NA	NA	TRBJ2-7	CASSNIGDYEQYF	TGCGCCAGCAGCAACATCGGCGACTACGAGCAGTACTTC
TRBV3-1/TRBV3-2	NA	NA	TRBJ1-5	CASSTGNNQPQHF	TGTGCCAGCAGCACAGGTAACAATCAGCCCCAGCATTTT
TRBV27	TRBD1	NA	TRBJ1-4	CASSPGQGPMEKLFF	TGTGCCAGCAGTCCTGGACAGGGCCCGATGGAAAAACTGTTTTTT
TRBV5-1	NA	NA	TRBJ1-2	CASSPRWAQGGYTF	TGCGCCAGCAGCCCACGGTGGGCGCAGGGTGGCTACACCTTC